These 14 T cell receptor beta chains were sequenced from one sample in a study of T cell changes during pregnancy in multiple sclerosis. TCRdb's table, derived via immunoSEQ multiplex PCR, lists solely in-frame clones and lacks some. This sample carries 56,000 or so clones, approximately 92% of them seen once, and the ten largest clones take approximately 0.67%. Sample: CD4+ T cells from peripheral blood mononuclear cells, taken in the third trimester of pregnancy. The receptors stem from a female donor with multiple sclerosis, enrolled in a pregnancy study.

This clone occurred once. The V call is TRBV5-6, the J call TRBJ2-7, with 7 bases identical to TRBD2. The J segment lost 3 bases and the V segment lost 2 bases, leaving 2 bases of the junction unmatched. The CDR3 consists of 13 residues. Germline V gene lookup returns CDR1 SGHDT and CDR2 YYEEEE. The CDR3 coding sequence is TGTGCCAGCAGCTTACTAGCGAGCTACGAGCAGTACTTC. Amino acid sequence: CASSLLASYEQYF.

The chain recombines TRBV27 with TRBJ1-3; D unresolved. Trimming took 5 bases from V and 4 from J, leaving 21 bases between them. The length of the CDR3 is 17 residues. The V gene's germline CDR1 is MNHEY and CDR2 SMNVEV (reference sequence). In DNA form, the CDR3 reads TGTGCCAGCAGTCCATACCAACTAGCCCGAACGGGAAACACCATATATTTT. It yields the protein CASSPYQLARTGNTIYF.

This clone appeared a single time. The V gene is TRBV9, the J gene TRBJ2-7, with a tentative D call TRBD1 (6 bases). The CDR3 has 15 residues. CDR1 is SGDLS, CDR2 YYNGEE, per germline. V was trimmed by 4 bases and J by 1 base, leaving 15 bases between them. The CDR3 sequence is CASSPRDQGSYEQYF. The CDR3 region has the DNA TGTGCCAGCAGCCCCCGGGACCAGGGGTCCTACGAGCAGTACTTC.

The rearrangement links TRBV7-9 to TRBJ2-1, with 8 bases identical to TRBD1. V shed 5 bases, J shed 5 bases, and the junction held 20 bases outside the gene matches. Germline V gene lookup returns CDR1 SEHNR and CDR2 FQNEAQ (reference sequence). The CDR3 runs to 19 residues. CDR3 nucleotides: TGTGCCAGCAGCCTATCACGTGGTCTAGGACAGGGTAGAAACAATGAGCAGTTCTTC. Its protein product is CASSLSRGLGQGRNNEQFF.

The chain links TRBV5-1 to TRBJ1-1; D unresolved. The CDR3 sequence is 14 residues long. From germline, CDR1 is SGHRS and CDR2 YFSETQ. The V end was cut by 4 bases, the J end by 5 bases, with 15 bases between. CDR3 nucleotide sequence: TGCGCCAGCAGCGAGAAACGCAGGTGGACTGAAGCTTTCTTT. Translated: CASSEKRRWTEAFF.

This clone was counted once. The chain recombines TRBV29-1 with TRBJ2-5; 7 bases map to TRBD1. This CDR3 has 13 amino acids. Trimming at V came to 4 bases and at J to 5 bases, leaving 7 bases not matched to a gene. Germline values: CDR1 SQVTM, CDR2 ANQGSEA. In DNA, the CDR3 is TGCAGCGTTGCTAAGGGGGCAGGGGAGACCCAGTACTTC. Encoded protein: CSVAKGAGETQYF.

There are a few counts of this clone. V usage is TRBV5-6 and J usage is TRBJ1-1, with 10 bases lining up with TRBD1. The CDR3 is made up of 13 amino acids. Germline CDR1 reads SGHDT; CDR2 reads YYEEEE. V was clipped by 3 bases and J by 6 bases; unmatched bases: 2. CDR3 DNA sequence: TGTGCCAGCAGCTGGGGACAGGGGTCTGAAGCTTTCTTT. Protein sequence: CASSWGQGSEAFF. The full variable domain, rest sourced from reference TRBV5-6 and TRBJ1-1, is DAGVTQSPTHLIKTRGQQVTLRCSPKSGHDTVSWYQQALGQGPQFIFQYYEEEERQRGNFPDRFSGHQFPNYSSELNVNALLLGDSALYLCASSWGQGSEAFFGQGTRLTVV.

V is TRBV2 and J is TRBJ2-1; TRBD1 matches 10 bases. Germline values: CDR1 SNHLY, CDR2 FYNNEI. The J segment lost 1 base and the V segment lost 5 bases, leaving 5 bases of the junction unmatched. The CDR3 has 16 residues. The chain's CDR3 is CASSRVGQGSYNEQFF. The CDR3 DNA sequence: TGTGCCAGCAGTAGGGTGGGACAGGGGTCCTACAATGAGCAGTTCTTC.

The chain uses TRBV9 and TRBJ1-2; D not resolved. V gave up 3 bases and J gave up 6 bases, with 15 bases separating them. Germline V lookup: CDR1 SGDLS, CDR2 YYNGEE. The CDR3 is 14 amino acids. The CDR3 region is CASSAGAGRNGYTF. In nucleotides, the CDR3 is TGTGCCAGCAGCGCGGGAGCAGGAAGGAATGGCTACACCTTC.

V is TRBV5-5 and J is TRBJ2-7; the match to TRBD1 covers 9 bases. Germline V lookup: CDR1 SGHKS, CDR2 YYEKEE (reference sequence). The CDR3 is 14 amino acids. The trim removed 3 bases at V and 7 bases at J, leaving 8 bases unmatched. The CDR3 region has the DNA TGTGCCAGCAGCTCACAGGGGGCCTCCTGGGAGCAGTACTTC. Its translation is CASSSQGASWEQYF.

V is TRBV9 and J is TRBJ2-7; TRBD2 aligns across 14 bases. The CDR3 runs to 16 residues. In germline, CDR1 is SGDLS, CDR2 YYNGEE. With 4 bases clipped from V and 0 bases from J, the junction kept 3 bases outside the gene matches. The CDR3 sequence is CASSKGLAGASYEQYF. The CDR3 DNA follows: TGTGCCAGCAGCAAGGGACTAGCGGGAGCCTCCTACGAGCAGTACTTC.

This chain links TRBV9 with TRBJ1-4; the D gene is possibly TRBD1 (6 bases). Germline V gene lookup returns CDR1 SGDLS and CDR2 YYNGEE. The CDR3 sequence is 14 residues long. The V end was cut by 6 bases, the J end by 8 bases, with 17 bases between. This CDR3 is CASNPGELGEKLFF. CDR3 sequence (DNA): TGTGCCAGCAACCCAGGGGAACTAGGGGAAAAACTGTTTTTT.

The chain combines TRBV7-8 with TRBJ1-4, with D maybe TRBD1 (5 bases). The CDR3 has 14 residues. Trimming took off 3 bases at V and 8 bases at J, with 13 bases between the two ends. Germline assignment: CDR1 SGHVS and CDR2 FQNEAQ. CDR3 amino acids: CASSLQGTYEKLFF. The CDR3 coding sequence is TGTGCCAGCAGCTTGCAGGGAACGTACGAAAAACTGTTTTTT.

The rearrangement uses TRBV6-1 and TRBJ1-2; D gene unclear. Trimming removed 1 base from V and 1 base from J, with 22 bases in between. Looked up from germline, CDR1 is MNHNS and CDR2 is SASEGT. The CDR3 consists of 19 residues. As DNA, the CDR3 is TGTGCCAGCAGTGAAGTCCGGCCGGGGATGGTTAGGAATAACTATGGCTACACCTTC. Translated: CASSEVRPGMVRNNYGYTF.